Each of the 18 T cell receptor beta chains below was sequenced from the same sample in a study of T cells in Graves' hyperthyroidism and ophthalmopathy. There were TCR beta CDR3 regions amplified from RNA transcripts. Initially, a first-round RT-PCR of the TCR CDR3 employed the HTBI primer set. One entry per CDR3 protein results from TCRdb running MiXCR on the multiplex PCR reads. The sample includes 300,000 to 450,000 distinct CDR3 sequences, 15% to 20% of them seen just once. Sequenced input: blood. These TCRs come from a man younger than 35 with Graves' ophthalmopathy.

This chain links TRBV7-2 with TRBJ2-7, with 8 nucleotides matching TRBD1. This CDR3 spans 14 amino acids. With V trimmed by 5 bases and J by 3 bases, 6 bases remained unmatched. Germline CDR1 and CDR2: SGHTA and FQGNSA. The CDR3 here is CASSPGQANYEQYF. CDR3 in DNA: TGTGCCAGCAGCCCGGGACAGGCAAACTACGAGCAGTACTTC. Using reference TRBV7-2 and TRBJ2-7 for the parts outside the CDR3, the full variable domain is GAGVSQSPSNKVTEKGKDVELRCDPISGHTALYWYRQSLGQGLEFLIYFQGNSAPDKSGLPSDRFSAERTGGSVSTLTIQRTQQEDSAVYLCASSPGQANYEQYFGPGTRLTVT.

This clonotype was seen only a few times. This sequence joins TRBV20-1 and TRBJ2-3, with D possibly TRBD2 on 6 matching bases. This CDR3 has 13 residues. V gave up 6 bases and J gave up 1 base, with 11 bases separating them. CDR1 is DFQATT, CDR2 SNEGSKA, per germline (reference sequence). The CDR3 spells CSAAGGGTDTQYF. CDR3 DNA: TGCAGTGCCGCGGGCGGGGGCACAGATACGCAGTATTTT.

V is TRBV28 and J is TRBJ1-5; 10 nucleotides match TRBD1. This CDR3 has 17 amino acids. J gave up 7 bases and V 7 bases, and 16 bases lay outside the gene matches. In germline, CDR1 is MDHEN, CDR2 SYDVKM. The CDR3 DNA sequence: TGTGCCAGCACTGAGTCCGGGACAGGGGCCAATGGACAGCCCCAGCATTTT. This translates into CASTESGTGANGQPQHF.

This clonotype was observed a single time. The chain joins TRBV12-3 or TRBV12-4 to TRBJ2-7; 9 bases map to TRBD1. The V and J ends lost 5 bases and 3 bases, in that order; junction bases with no gene match: 17. This CDR3 contains 18 residues. Written as DNA, the CDR3 is TGTGCCAGCAGTCTGCCCATAATTACAGGGGGCCTTTACTACGAGCAGTACTTC. It encodes CASSLPIITGGLYYEQYF.

The chain recombines TRBV2 with TRBJ2-2; 10 bases align to TRBD2. CDR3 length: 15 residues. Germline-derived CDR1 and CDR2 are SNHLY and FYNNEI. V was pared by 5 bases and J by 7 bases, with 7 bases of the junction left unmatched. The CDR3 DNA reads as TGTGCCAGCAGTAAGAAACTAGCGGGAAGCGGGGAGCTGTTTTTT. Its protein product is CASSKKLAGSGELFF.

The rearrangement links TRBV7-3 to TRBJ2-6; D gene unclear. The germline gives CDR1 SGHTA, CDR2 FQGTGA. The CDR3 contains 15 residues. The V and J ends lost 3 bases and 0 bases respectively, with 6 bases between them. The CDR3 sequence is CASSLAFSGANVLTF. In nucleotides, the CDR3 is TGTGCCAGCAGCTTGGCCTTCTCTGGGGCCAACGTCCTGACTTTC. Full variable domain (missing parts from reference TRBV7-3 and TRBJ2-6): GAGVSQTPSNKVTEKGKYVELRCDPISGHTALYWYRQSLGQGPEFLIYFQGTGAADDSGLPNDRFFAVRPEGSVSTLKIQRTERGDSAVYLCASSLAFSGANVLTFGAGSRLTVL.

A word on this clonotype: Possible read error: a much larger clone is one base away. The chain couples TRBV28 to TRBJ2-3, with D possibly being TRBD2 (6 bases). V lost 3 bases to trimming and J lost 1 base, with 11 bases between them. Germline V lookup: CDR1 MDHEN, CDR2 SYDVKM. CDR3 length equals 15 residues. CDR3 sequence reads: CASSFLEGRTDTQYF. CDR3 in DNA: TGTGCCAGCAGTTTTCTGGAGGGGCGCACAGATACGCAGTATTTT.

This clonotype was seen at least ten times. V is TRBV27 and J is TRBJ1-2; D ambiguous. Germline CDR1 and CDR2: MNHEY and SMNVEV (reference sequence). The CDR3 totals 13 residues. Between the trimmed V and J ends, which lost 0 bases and 6 bases, there was a span of 8 bases. The CDR3 is CASSLSVRHGYTF. The CDR3 DNA is TGTGCCAGCAGTTTATCGGTCAGGCATGGCTACACCTTC.

This clonotype has only a few counts. This sequence joins TRBV2 and TRBJ2-6, with 9 bases matching TRBD1. CDR1 is SNHLY, CDR2 FYNNEI, per germline. This CDR3 region has 20 residues. The V segment lost 0 bases and the J segment 4 bases; nucleotides outside the gene matches: 13. The DNA of the CDR3 is TGTGCCAGCAGTGAAGCTCCTTGGGACAGGGAGGGCTCAGGGGCCAACGTCCTGACTTTC. Its translation is CASSEAPWDREGSGANVLTF.

This clonotype was detected ten times or more. J is TRBJ1-5 and V is TRBV12-3 or TRBV12-4, with D hard to call. V shed 0 bases and J shed 0 bases, with 6 bases lying between them. The CDR3 sequence is 15 residues long. CDR3 DNA sequence: TGTGCCAGCAGTTTAGCGTTCATTAGCAATCAGCCCCAGCATTTT. Its protein product is CASSLAFISNQPQHF.

This clonotype showed up many times. This chain uses TRBV5-1 with TRBJ2-1; a weak D match, TRBD2 (6 bases). Germline CDR1 reads SGHRS; CDR2 reads YFSETQ. CDR3 length: 14 residues. V shed 0 bases and J shed 6 bases, with 10 bases lying between them. The DNA for the CDR3 is TGCGCCAGCAGCTTGGGCGGGACGGCCAATGAGCAGTTCTTC. Translation: CASSLGGTANEQFF.

This clonotype was recorded many times. V and J are TRBV27 and TRBJ1-2; TRBD1 aligns across 8 bases. The CDR3 is made up of 14 amino acids. V shed 5 bases and J 3 bases; nucleotides not matched to a gene: 5. CDR1 is MNHEY and CDR2 is SMNVEV in the germline V gene (reference sequence). CDR3 nucleotide sequence: TGTGCCAGCAGTCGGACAGGGAGTTACTATGGCTACACCTTC. As protein: CASSRTGSYYGYTF.

This clonotype was seen ten or more times. V usage is TRBV24-1 and J usage is TRBJ1-5, with D unclear. There are 13 residues in the CDR3. Per germline, CDR1 KGHDR and CDR2 SFDVKD. Trimming left V 6 bases short and J 3 bases short, with 8 bases between. The chain's CDR3 is CATSRSDNQPQHF. In DNA form, the CDR3 reads TGTGCCACCAGTCGATCCGACAATCAGCCCCAGCATTTT.

This chain links TRBV10-3 with TRBJ1-2; 8 positions agree with TRBD1. Unmatched junction bases numbered 6, after V lost 6 bases and J lost 3 bases. This CDR3 region has 14 residues. Looked up from germline, CDR1 is ENHRY and CDR2 is SYGVKD. The CDR3 loop reads CAIRRQGLDYGYTF. CDR3 bases: TGTGCCATCAGGAGACAGGGGCTTGACTATGGCTACACCTTC.

The sample holds a few counts of this clonotype. A read error is possible here, since a much larger clone lies one base away. CDR3 in DNA: TGTGCCAGCAGTCCCGAGGTGCCTCCCTACGGGCAGTACTTC. As protein: CASSPEVPPYGQYF. The chain has TRBV12-3 or TRBV12-4 and TRBJ2-7; D not resolved. CDR3 length equals 14 residues.

The chain joins TRBV7-9 to TRBJ1-3; 10 bases fit TRBD1. CDR3 length equals 16 residues. The germline V gene encodes CDR1 SEHNR and CDR2 FQNEAQ (reference sequence). V lost 3 bases, J lost 0 bases, and 2 bases stayed unmatched. Here the CDR3 reads CASSLTGGFSGNTIYF. The CDR3 DNA is TGTGCCAGCAGCTTGACAGGGGGCTTCTCTGGAAACACCATATATTTT.

This clonotype was detected ten times or more. The rearrangement links TRBV6-5 to TRBJ1-1, with 8 positions matching TRBD1. The CDR3 is 15 residues long. Germline trimming cut 1 base from V and 4 bases from J; bases unmatched to any gene: 5. The V gene's germline CDR1 is MNHEY and CDR2 SVGAGI. CDR3 amino acids: CASSYYGQGGTEAFF. Here the CDR3 DNA reads TGTGCCAGCAGTTACTATGGACAGGGCGGCACTGAAGCTTTCTTT.

In this sample, this clonotype turned up many times. V gene TRBV11-1 combines with J gene TRBJ2-7, with D unresolved. Germline lookup yields CDR1 SGHAT and CDR2 FQDESV (reference sequence). This CDR3 region has 14 residues. V lost 3 bases, J lost 5 bases, and 14 bases lay in between. Here the CDR3 reads CASSFSNIPHEQYF. CDR3 nucleotide sequence: TGTGCCAGCAGCTTTTCTAACATCCCCCACGAGCAGTACTTC.